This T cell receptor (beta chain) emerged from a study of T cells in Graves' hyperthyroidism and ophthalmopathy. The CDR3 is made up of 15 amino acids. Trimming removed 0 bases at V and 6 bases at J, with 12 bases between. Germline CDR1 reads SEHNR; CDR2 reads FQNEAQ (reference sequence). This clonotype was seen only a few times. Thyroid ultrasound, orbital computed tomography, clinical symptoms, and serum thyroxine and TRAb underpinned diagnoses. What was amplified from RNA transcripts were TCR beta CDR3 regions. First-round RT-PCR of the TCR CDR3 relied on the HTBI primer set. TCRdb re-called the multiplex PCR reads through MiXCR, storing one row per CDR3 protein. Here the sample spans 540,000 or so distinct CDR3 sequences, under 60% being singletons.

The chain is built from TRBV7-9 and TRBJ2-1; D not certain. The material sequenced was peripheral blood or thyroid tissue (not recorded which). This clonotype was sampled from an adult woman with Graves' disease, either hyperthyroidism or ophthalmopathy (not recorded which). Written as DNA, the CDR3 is TGTGCCAGCAGCTTAGCCCTGATCGGTTTCAATGAGCAGTTCTTC. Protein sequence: CASSLALIGFNEQFF.